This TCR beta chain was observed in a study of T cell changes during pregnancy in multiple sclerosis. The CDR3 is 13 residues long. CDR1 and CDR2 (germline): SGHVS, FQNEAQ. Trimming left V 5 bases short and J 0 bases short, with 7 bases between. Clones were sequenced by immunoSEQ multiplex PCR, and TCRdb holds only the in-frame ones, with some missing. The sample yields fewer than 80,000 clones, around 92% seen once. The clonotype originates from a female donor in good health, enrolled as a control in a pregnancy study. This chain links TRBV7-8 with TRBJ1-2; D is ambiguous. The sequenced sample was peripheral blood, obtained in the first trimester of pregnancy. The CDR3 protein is CASSVITNYGYTF. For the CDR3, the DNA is TGTGCCAGCAGCGTAATAACTAACTATGGCTACACCTTC.